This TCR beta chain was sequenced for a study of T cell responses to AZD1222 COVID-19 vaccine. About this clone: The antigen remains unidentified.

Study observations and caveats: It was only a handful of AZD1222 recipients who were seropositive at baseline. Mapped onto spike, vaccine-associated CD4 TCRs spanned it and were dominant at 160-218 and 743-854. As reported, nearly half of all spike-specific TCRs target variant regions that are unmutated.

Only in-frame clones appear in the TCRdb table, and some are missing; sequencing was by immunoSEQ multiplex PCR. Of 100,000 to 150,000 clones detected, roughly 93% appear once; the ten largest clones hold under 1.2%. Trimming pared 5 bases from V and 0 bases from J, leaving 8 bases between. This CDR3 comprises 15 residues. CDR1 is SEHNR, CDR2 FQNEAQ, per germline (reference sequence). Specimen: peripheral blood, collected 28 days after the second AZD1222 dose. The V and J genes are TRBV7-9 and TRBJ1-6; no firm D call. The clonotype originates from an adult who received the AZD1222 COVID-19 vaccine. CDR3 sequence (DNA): TGTGCCAGCAGCCCGGTGGGCTCCTATAATTCACCCCTCCACTTT. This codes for CASSPVGSYNSPLHF.